Below are 30 T cell receptor beta chains sequenced from a single sample in a study of blood T cell repertoires in COVID-19. Profiled with immunoSEQ multiplex PCR; TCRdb holds only in-frame clones, not every one. The sample contains 150,000 to 200,000 clones, about 83% of which appear only once. Sample: peripheral blood. The receptors stem from a woman aged 18 to 35 who had recovered from COVID-19.

The rearrangement joins TRBV7-9 to TRBJ2-3, with D unclear. V lost 1 base, J lost 2 bases, and 10 bases lay in between. The CDR3 has 15 residues. The V gene's germline CDR1 is SEHNR and CDR2 FQNEAQ (reference sequence). For the CDR3, the DNA is TGTGCCAGCAGCTTAGAGGCCGGGTACACAGATACGCAGTATTTT. Its translation is CASSLEAGYTDTQYF.

The chain joins TRBV4-1 to TRBJ2-5, with D perhaps TRBD2 (5 bases). This CDR3 contains 16 residues. Germline V CDR1 and CDR2: MGHRA, YSYEKL. Trimming took off 0 bases at V and 0 bases at J, with 11 bases between the two ends. The CDR3 DNA is TGCGCCAGCAGCCAAGATCGCCGGGGAGACCAAGAGACCCAGTACTTC. Translation gives CASSQDRRGDQETQYF.

The chain couples TRBV24-1 to TRBJ1-1; D remains ambiguous. V was trimmed by 9 bases and J by 0 bases, leaving 10 bases between them. Germline loops: CDR1 KGHDR, CDR2 SFDVKD. CDR3 length equals 13 residues. CDR3 sequence: CATASGVNTEAFF. CDR3 bases: TGTGCCACCGCTTCCGGGGTGAACACTGAAGCTTTCTTT.

The rearrangement joins TRBV27 to TRBJ1-1, with D unresolved. CDR1 is MNHEY and CDR2 is SMNVEV in the germline V gene (reference sequence). V was clipped by 2 bases and J by 1 base, with 8 bases between them. The CDR3 contains 14 residues. CDR3 amino acids: CASSLIQRNTEAFF. CDR3 nucleotide sequence: TGTGCCAGCAGTTTAATACAGAGGAACACTGAAGCTTTCTTT.

This rearrangement joins TRBV7-9 to TRBJ1-5; TRBD1 is a possible D gene (5 bases). The CDR3 length is 12 residues. V lost 3 bases and J 7 bases, leaving 7 bases between the germline ends. Per germline, CDR1 SEHNR and CDR2 FQNEAQ (reference sequence). The DNA of the CDR3 is TGTGCCAGCAGCTTGCAGGGCCAGCCCCAGCATTTT. Translated, it gives CASSLQGQPQHF.

The rearrangement uses TRBV7-9 and TRBJ1-3; no definite D call. This CDR3 spans 15 amino acids. The germline gives CDR1 SEHNR, CDR2 FQNEAQ (reference sequence). V shed 0 bases and J shed 3 bases, with 9 bases lying between them. The CDR3 region is CASSLARGGGNTIYF. The CDR3 DNA follows: TGTGCCAGCAGCTTAGCCCGGGGAGGTGGAAACACCATATATTTT. The variable domain in full, completed from reference TRBV7-9 and TRBJ1-3, reads DTGVSQNPRHKITKRGQNVTFRCDPISEHNRLYWYRQTLGQGPEFLTYFQNEAQLEKSRLLSDRFSAERPKGSFSTLEIQRTEQGDSAMYLCASSLARGGGNTIYFGEGSWLTVV.

The chain is built from TRBV28 and TRBJ2-3, with D maybe TRBD2 (6 bases). The CDR3 contains 12 residues. CDR1 MDHEN and CDR2 SYDVKM come from the germline V gene. Trimming shortened V by 6 bases and J by 7 bases, and 11 bases separated the two germline ends. The DNA for the CDR3 is TGTGCCAGCAGGCGGGACTTTCATACGCAGTATTTT. Amino acid sequence: CASRRDFHTQYF.

The chain employs TRBV12-5 and TRBJ2-2; TRBD2 aligns across 8 bases. Germline CDR1 and CDR2: LGHNT and FRNRAP. The CDR3 consists of 17 residues. V dropped 1 base and J dropped 3; count of bases not matched to a gene: 7. CDR3 sequence: CASGLDRGGRDTGELFF. Here the CDR3 DNA reads TGTGCTAGTGGTTTGGACCGGGGGGGCAGGGACACCGGGGAGCTGTTTTTT. Combining the CDR3 with reference TRBV12-5 and TRBJ2-2 gives the whole variable domain DARVTQTPRHKVTEMGQEVTMRCQPILGHNTVFWYRQTMMQGLELLAYFRNRAPLDDSGMPKDRFSAEMPDATLATLKIQPSEPRDSAVYFCASGLDRGGRDTGELFFGEGSRLTVL.

The chain is built from TRBV2 and TRBJ1-5, with 7 bases matching TRBD1. The germline V gene encodes CDR1 SNHLY and CDR2 FYNNEI. With 6 bases clipped from V and 0 bases from J, the junction kept 2 bases outside the gene matches. CDR3 length equals 14 residues. CDR3 in amino acids: CASRGQYSNQPQHF. CDR3 bases: TGTGCCAGCAGGGGACAGTATAGCAATCAGCCCCAGCATTTT.

V and J are TRBV7-3 and TRBJ2-2; TRBD2 matches 14 bases. Germline V CDR1 and CDR2: SGHTA, FQGTGA. J was trimmed by 7 bases and V by 4 bases; bases with no gene match: 5. The CDR3 contains 16 residues. The CDR3 sequence is CASSSGTSGRVGELFF. CDR3 sequence (DNA): TGTGCCAGCAGCTCAGGGACTAGCGGGAGAGTCGGGGAGCTGTTTTTT. The full variable domain, completed using reference TRBV7-3 and TRBJ2-2, is GAGVSQTPSNKVTEKGKYVELRCDPISGHTALYWYRQSLGQGPEFLIYFQGTGAADDSGLPNDRFFAVRPEGSVSTLKIQRTERGDSAVYLCASSSGTSGRVGELFFGEGSRLTVL.

J is TRBJ2-1 and V is TRBV9, with D perhaps TRBD1 (6 bases). This CDR3 region has 14 residues. Germline lookup yields CDR1 SGDLS and CDR2 YYNGEE. Trimming took off 4 bases at V and 5 bases at J, with 13 bases between the two ends. The CDR3 here is CASSITGINNEQFF. DNA for the CDR3: TGTGCCAGCAGCATTACAGGGATCAACAATGAGCAGTTCTTC.

The chain joins TRBV7-8 to TRBJ2-2, with 8 bases lining up with TRBD1. V shed 4 bases, J shed 4 bases, and the junction held 5 bases outside the gene matches. Looked up from germline, CDR1 is SGHVS and CDR2 is FQNEAQ. The CDR3 has 15 amino acids. CDR3 protein: CASSSTGGGTGELFF. The CDR3 region has the DNA TGTGCCAGCAGCTCAACAGGGGGTGGCACCGGGGAGCTGTTTTTT.

The chain is built from TRBV7-9 and TRBJ1-2; perhaps TRBD1 as D (5 bases). CDR1 is SEHNR, CDR2 FQNEAQ, per germline (reference sequence). V was shortened by 5 bases and J by 3 bases, with 16 bases between the two germline ends. CDR3 length equals 15 residues. This chain's CDR3 is CASSHSGASDYGYTF. The CDR3 DNA reads as TGTGCCAGCAGCCATAGTGGGGCATCCGACTATGGCTACACCTTC.

The chain has TRBV5-4 and TRBJ2-1; 10 nucleotides line up with TRBD2. Germline assignment: CDR1 SGHNT and CDR2 YYREEE (reference sequence). V was clipped by 3 bases and J by 2 bases; unmatched bases: 2. This CDR3 has 15 residues. The CDR3 is CASSSSGGAYNEQFF. The CDR3 DNA reads as TGTGCCAGCAGCTCCAGCGGGGGGGCCTACAATGAGCAGTTCTTC.

The chain joins TRBV18 to TRBJ2-2; TRBD1 aligns across 8 bases. Germline V gene sequence: CDR1 KGHSH, CDR2 LQKENI. This CDR3 is 16 amino acids long. With 4 bases clipped from V and 0 bases from J, the junction kept 4 bases outside the gene matches. In DNA, the CDR3 is TGTGCCAGCTCACTAAGACAGGGGACGAACACCGGGGAGCTGTTTTTT. It codes for CASSLRQGTNTGELFF.

This clone was recorded a few times. The chain employs TRBV6-5 and TRBJ2-2; 9 bases match TRBD1. With V trimmed by 4 bases and J by 1 base, 4 bases remained unmatched. CDR3 length equals 16 residues. Per the germline V gene, CDR1 is MNHEY and CDR2 is SVGAGI. CDR3 loop: CASSSAGQGNTGELFF. CDR3 in DNA: TGTGCCAGCAGTTCCGCGGGACAGGGGAACACCGGGGAGCTGTTTTTT.

V gene TRBV18 combines with J gene TRBJ1-2; a weak D match, TRBD1 (5 bases). CDR3 length: 16 residues. CDR1 is KGHSH and CDR2 is LQKENI in the germline V gene. V dropped 3 bases and J dropped 0 bases, with 14 bases sitting between them. In DNA, the CDR3 is TGTGCCAGCTCACCGGGAGGGGCGGACGCTAACTATGGCTACACCTTC. This gives the protein CASSPGGADANYGYTF.

This clone was found once. DNA of the CDR3: TGTGCCAGCAGCCAATCAGGAACCTCCGAGACCCAGTACTTC. It codes for CASSQSGTSETQYF. The chain joins TRBV4-2 to TRBJ2-5; D remains unclear. Between the trimmed V and J ends, which lost 2 bases and 5 bases, there was a span of 12 bases. The CDR3 is 14 amino acids. CDR1 is LGHNA and CDR2 is YNFKEQ in the germline V gene.

The rearrangement links TRBV4-3 to TRBJ2-5, with 7 bases fitting TRBD2. CDR1 is LGHNA, CDR2 YSLEER, per germline. V was pared by 3 bases and J by 4 bases, with 5 bases of the junction left unmatched. The length of the CDR3 is 14 residues. CDR3 coding DNA: TGCGCCAGCAGCCAGACTCGCGGGGGAGAGACCCAGTACTTC. This codes for CASSQTRGGETQYF.

The chain uses TRBV6-2 or TRBV6-3 and TRBJ2-7, with TRBD2 identical over 10 bases. With V trimmed by 6 bases and J by 0 bases, 5 bases remained unmatched. Germline CDR1 and CDR2: MNHEY and SVGEGT. This CDR3 has 15 amino acids. The CDR3 spells CASSLLAGNSYEQYF. DNA of the CDR3: TGTGCCAGCAGCCTACTAGCGGGGAACTCCTACGAGCAGTACTTC.

The chain uses TRBV29-1 and TRBJ1-2; D possibly corresponds to TRBD1 (5 bases). This CDR3 comprises 11 residues. The germline V and J ends were trimmed by 2 bases and 8 bases, with 9 bases remaining between them. Germline CDR1 reads SQVTM; CDR2 reads ANQGSEA. CDR3 sequence (DNA): TGCAGCGTTGAATACAGGCGGGGCTACACCTTC. It codes for CSVEYRRGYTF.

The chain is built from TRBV4-2 and TRBJ2-4, with 9 positions matching TRBD1. The CDR3 is made up of 16 amino acids. CDR1 and CDR2 from the germline V gene are LGHNA and YNFKEQ. V shed 2 bases, J shed 0 bases, and the junction held 2 bases outside the gene matches. CDR3 amino acids: CASSQNRGLAKNIQYF. CDR3 DNA: TGTGCCAGCAGCCAAAACAGGGGGCTAGCCAAAAACATTCAGTACTTC.

CDR3 in DNA: TGTGCCACCAGGCTAGAACAGGGGGCGTCCGGGGAGCTGTTTTTT. As protein: CATRLEQGASGELFF. This chain connects TRBV15 to TRBJ2-2, with 9 positions matching TRBD1. CDR1 is LNHNV, CDR2 YYDKDF, per germline (reference sequence). The CDR3 has 15 amino acids. Germline trimming cut 6 bases from V and 6 bases from J; bases unmatched to any gene: 8.

This sequence joins TRBV4-1 and TRBJ2-2; TRBD2 aligns across 8 bases. The CDR3 consists of 16 residues. Germline loops: CDR1 MGHRA, CDR2 YSYEKL. The V and J ends lost 1 base and 4 bases, in that order; junction bases with no gene match: 5. The CDR3 sequence is CASSQGSGAATGELFF. CDR3 nucleotides: TGCGCCAGCAGCCAAGGTAGCGGGGCTGCCACCGGGGAGCTGTTTTTT.

V usage is TRBV4-3 and J usage is TRBJ2-1; 7 nucleotides agree with TRBD1. V gave up 5 bases and J gave up 3 bases; unmatched junction bases: 10. The germline CDR1 and CDR2 sequences are LGHNA and YSLEER. The CDR3 is 16 amino acids. The CDR3 sequence: CASSSLGGSRYNEQFF. CDR3 bases: TGCGCCAGCAGCAGTCTAGGGGGCTCCCGCTACAATGAGCAGTTCTTC.

This clone was seen only a few times. This sequence joins TRBV27 and TRBJ2-3; 10 bases agree with TRBD2. The CDR3 is made up of 17 amino acids. V was pared by 5 bases and J by 3 bases, with 11 bases of the junction left unmatched. CDR1 and CDR2 (germline): MNHEY, SMNVEV (reference sequence). CDR3: CASSPSLAGGHTDTQYF. CDR3 in DNA: TGTGCCAGCAGTCCATCTTTAGCGGGAGGTCATACAGATACGCAGTATTTT.

This sequence joins TRBV18 and TRBJ2-7; D is unresolved. Trimming cost V 3 bases and J 2 bases, with 11 bases left between them. CDR3 length equals 14 residues. Germline V lookup: CDR1 KGHSH, CDR2 LQKENI. CDR3 in DNA: TGTGCCAGCTCACCCGGCAGGCTCCCCTACGAGCAGTACTTC. This codes for CASSPGRLPYEQYF.

The V and J genes are TRBV7-2 and TRBJ2-5; possible D gene TRBD2, 6 bases. The germline V gene encodes CDR1 SGHTA and CDR2 FQGNSA. CDR3 length: 13 residues. The V and J ends lost 3 bases and 4 bases respectively, with 9 bases between them. DNA of the CDR3: TGTGCCAGCAGCTTCTTGGGGGGAGAGACCCAGTACTTC. This encodes CASSFLGGETQYF.

The table lists this clone with a few counts. The chain uses TRBV3-1 (or the pseudogene TRBV3-2) and TRBJ1-2, with 8 bases aligning to TRBD1. Germline V gives CDR1 LGHDT, CDR2 YNNKEL (reference sequence). The CDR3 runs 14 residues. The trim removed 2 bases at V and 7 bases at J, leaving 6 bases unmatched. DNA of the CDR3: TGTGCCAGCAGCCAATGGGACAGGAGAGGTGGCTACACCTTC. This sequence encodes CASSQWDRRGGYTF.

The rearrangement links TRBV5-6 to TRBJ2-1; the match to TRBD2 covers 7 bases. The CDR3 spans 14 residues. The V gene end was trimmed by 7 bases and the J gene end by 7 bases; junction bases not matched to a gene: 11. The germline gives CDR1 SGHDT, CDR2 YYEEEE. The CDR3: CASSGPSGLNEQFF. The DNA of the CDR3 is TGTGCCAGCTCCGGCCCTAGCGGCTTGAATGAGCAGTTCTTC.